One and the same sample provided the 24 T cell receptor beta chains below, sequenced in a study of a mutant IDH1 vaccine in newly diagnosed glioma. Using immunoSEQ multiplex PCR, the repertoire was profiled, and TCRdb retains in-frame clones only, with some absent. The sample records approximately 50,000 clones, 80% to 85% being singletons. Antigens of these TCRs are unknown. The time point here: week 47, end of study. Doses of 300 ug of mutant IDH1 20-mer peptide were given with topical imiquimod. The material sequenced was PBMCs, taken from a glioma patient whose treatment included an IDH1 peptide vaccine. The receptors were gathered from a woman aged 45-65 years with glioma.

This chain links TRBV6-6 with TRBJ1-1; D is undetermined. Between the trimmed V and J ends, which lost 5 bases and 0 bases, there was a span of 7 bases. CDR1 is MNHNY, CDR2 SVGAGI, per germline (reference sequence). The CDR3 consists of 13 residues. CDR3: CASSPGLNTEAFF. In nucleotides, the CDR3 is TGTGCCAGCAGTCCGGGCCTGAACACTGAAGCTTTCTTT.

V is TRBV6-5 and J is TRBJ1-2; no clear D. The V and J ends lost 0 bases and 0 bases respectively, with 11 bases between them. Germline loops: CDR1 MNHEY, CDR2 SVGAGI. The CDR3 spans 16 residues. CDR3 sequence (DNA): TGTGCCAGCAGTTACTCCCATAGGCCAGCTAACTATGGCTACACCTTC. It codes for CASSYSHRPANYGYTF.

This clone was observed once. The genes are TRBV27 and TRBJ1-6; 7 bases align to TRBD1. The germline CDR1 and CDR2 sequences are MNHEY and SMNVEV (reference sequence). The V gene end was trimmed by 1 base and the J gene end by 6 bases; junction bases not matched to a gene: 3. The CDR3 runs 15 residues. This chain's CDR3 is CASSLLTGANSPLHF. The CDR3 DNA reads TGTGCCAGCAGTTTATTAACAGGGGCTAATTCACCCCTCCACTTT.

The rearrangement joins TRBV5-1 to TRBJ2-3, with 12 nucleotides matching TRBD2. Germline V CDR1 and CDR2: SGHRS, YFSETQ. Germline trimming cut 3 bases from V and 7 bases from J; bases unmatched to any gene: 12. This CDR3 spans 17 amino acids. The CDR3 loop reads CASSSGASGGAGYTQYF. The CDR3 DNA follows: TGCGCCAGCAGCTCTGGGGCTAGCGGGGGGGCCGGATATACGCAGTATTTT.

The chain links TRBV30 to TRBJ2-1; D gene unclear. Germline V CDR1 and CDR2: GTSNPN, SVGIG (reference sequence). The length of the CDR3 is 15 residues. The V and J ends lost 1 base and 3 bases respectively, with 13 bases between them. The CDR3 nucleotides read TGTGCCTGGAGTGAGGCAGCTCGACTCTACAATGAGCAGTTCTTC. Its translation is CAWSEAARLYNEQFF.

In its sample, this clone was seen once. The V call is TRBV28, the J call TRBJ2-6; 9 nucleotides match TRBD1. Germline CDR1 MDHEN, CDR2 SYDVKM. This CDR3 is built from 16 residues. Trimming cost V 5 bases and J 2 bases; bases outside gene matches: 4. CDR3 sequence: CASSPDRGAGANVLTF. The CDR3 DNA follows: TGTGCCAGCAGTCCGGACAGGGGAGCTGGGGCCAACGTCCTGACTTTC.

In its sample, this clone was seen a few times. The chain combines TRBV28 with TRBJ1-2, with 7 bases aligning to TRBD1. Germline CDR1 and CDR2: MDHEN and SYDVKM. V lost 5 bases and J lost 7; bases outside the gene matches: 10. This CDR3 region has 14 residues. Here the CDR3 DNA reads TGTGCCAGCAGTGCGGGACAGCTAGTGCGTGGCTACACCTTC. Its translation: CASSAGQLVRGYTF.

The CDR3 reads CASSVSRDRGWWSTEAFF. CDR3 nucleotides: TGTGCCAGCAGTGTGAGTAGAGACAGGGGGTGGTGGAGCACTGAAGCTTTCTTT. V gene TRBV2 combines with J gene TRBJ1-1, with 9 bases matching TRBD1. The germline CDR1 and CDR2 sequences are SNHLY and FYNNEI. This CDR3 contains 18 residues. Trimming at V came to 4 bases and at J to 4 bases, leaving 16 bases not matched to a gene.

The V call is TRBV6-5, the J call TRBJ1-4; 7 bases are a match to TRBD1. V lost 4 bases and J lost 11; bases outside the gene matches: 13. Germline lookup yields CDR1 MNHEY and CDR2 SVGAGI. This CDR3 has 15 amino acids. CDR3 in amino acids: CASSSPQPGQLKLFF. CDR3 nucleotides: TGTGCCAGCAGTTCCCCCCAACCGGGACAGCTTAAACTGTTTTTT.

J is TRBJ1-2 and V is TRBV9, with 7 nucleotides matching TRBD1. CDR1 and CDR2 (germline): SGDLS, YYNGEE. The CDR3 has 15 residues. Trimming at V came to 4 bases and at J to 1 base, leaving 7 bases not matched to a gene. CDR3 sequence: CASSLGGDSNYGYTF. Here the CDR3 DNA reads TGTGCCAGCAGCCTCGGCGGGGACAGTAACTATGGCTACACCTTC.

This chain uses TRBV5-4 with TRBJ2-5; D is undetermined. Germline assignment: CDR1 SGHNT and CDR2 YYREEE (reference sequence). The CDR3 length is 13 residues. Trimming cost V 3 bases and J 4 bases, with 10 bases left between them. CDR3 sequence (DNA): TGTGCCAGCAGCTCTACCGGGCTAGAGACCCAGTACTTC. Amino acids: CASSSTGLETQYF.

This sequence joins TRBV7-9 and TRBJ2-7; 11 bases line up with TRBD2. The V segment lost 1 base and the J segment 3 bases; nucleotides outside the gene matches: 2. Germline values: CDR1 SEHNR, CDR2 FQNEAQ (reference sequence). The CDR3 is 15 residues long. The CDR3 DNA reads as TGTGCCAGCAGCTTAGTACTAGCGGGGGACTACGAGCAGTACTTC. Its translation: CASSLVLAGDYEQYF.

This clone was observed once. The CDR3 sequence is CASSRGGDTEAFF. For the CDR3, the DNA is TGTGCCAGCTCGCGGGGTGGGGACACTGAAGCTTTCTTT. The genes are TRBV18 and TRBJ1-1; no clear D gene. The CDR3 is 13 amino acids. The germline V gene encodes CDR1 KGHSH and CDR2 LQKENI. Trimming took 6 bases from V and 3 from J, leaving 11 bases between them.

This clone was counted a few times. The V call is TRBV18, the J call TRBJ2-2; D is perhaps TRBD2 (6 bases). V shed 6 bases and J shed 0 bases, with 11 bases lying between them. This CDR3 contains 15 residues. Germline V lookup: CDR1 KGHSH, CDR2 LQKENI. Here the CDR3 DNA reads TGTGCCAGCTCGGGCGGGACGGCGAACACCGGGGAGCTGTTTTTT. Its translation is CASSGGTANTGELFF. Full variable domain (missing parts from reference TRBV18 and TRBJ2-2): NAGVMQNPRHLVRRRGQEARLRCSPMKGHSHVYWYRQLPEEGLKFMVYLQKENIIDESGMPKERFSAEFPKEGPSILRIQQVVRGDSAAYFCASSGGTANTGELFFGEGSRLTVL.

This chain connects TRBV2 to TRBJ1-5; D remains unclear. This CDR3 has 14 amino acids. Trimming left V 2 bases short and J 1 base short, with 6 bases between. Per germline, CDR1 SNHLY and CDR2 FYNNEI. CDR3 sequence (DNA): TGTGCCAGCAGTGAAAGGGAGAGCAATCAGCCCCAGCATTTT. It translates to CASSERESNQPQHF. The variable domain in full, completed from reference TRBV2 and TRBJ1-5, reads EPEVTQTPSHQVTQMGQEVILRCVPISNHLYFYWYRQILGQKVEFLVSFYNNEISEKSEIFDDQFSVERPDGSNFTLKIRSTKLEDSAMYFCASSERESNQPQHFGDGTRLSIL.

The rearrangement uses TRBV9 and TRBJ2-2; 9 positions agree with TRBD1. Germline assignment: CDR1 SGDLS and CDR2 YYNGEE. Germline trimming cut 1 base from V and 2 bases from J; bases unmatched to any gene: 3. The CDR3 extends over 16 amino acids. The CDR3 region is CASSVTGGRNTGELFF. The DNA of the CDR3 is TGTGCCAGCAGCGTAACAGGGGGCCGAAACACCGGGGAGCTGTTTTTT. The variable domain in full, with the rest retrieved from reference TRBV9 and TRBJ2-2, is DSGVTQTPKHLITATGQRVTLRCSPRSGDLSVYWYQQSLDQGLQFLIQYYNGEERAKGNILERFSAQQFPDLHSELNLSSLELGDSALYFCASSVTGGRNTGELFFGEGSRLTVL.

This clone was detected once. The J gene is TRBJ2-5, the V gene TRBV7-8; TRBD1 matches 7 bases. The CDR3 has 15 amino acids. Germline trimming cut 3 bases from V and 2 bases from J; bases unmatched to any gene: 6. Germline V gene lookup returns CDR1 SGHVS and CDR2 FQNEAQ. The CDR3 reads CASSLGQFRQETQYF. The CDR3 DNA follows: TGTGCCAGCAGCTTGGGACAGTTTCGACAAGAGACCCAGTACTTC.

This clone was found once. The rearrangement links TRBV6-6 to TRBJ2-7; either TRBD1 or TRBD2 may fit D (5 bases each). The V end was cut by 7 bases, the J end by 5 bases, with 15 bases between. The germline CDR1 and CDR2 sequences are MNHNY and SVGAGI (reference sequence). The length of the CDR3 is 13 residues. The CDR3 bases are TGTGCCAGCACCGCGGTTCCGGGGCACGAGCAGTACTTC. Amino acids: CASTAVPGHEQYF.

The chain couples TRBV6-1 to TRBJ1-5, with a tentative D call TRBD1 (5 bases). The germline V and J ends were trimmed by 4 bases and 2 bases, with 12 bases remaining between them. CDR1 is MNHNS, CDR2 SASEGT, per germline. This CDR3 is 15 amino acids long. The CDR3 reads CASSVGGARNQPQHF. The CDR3 DNA sequence: TGTGCCAGCAGTGTGGGAGGGGCCCGCAATCAGCCCCAGCATTTT.

This chain joins TRBV10-2 and TRBJ2-1; 9 bases align to TRBD2. CDR1 WSHSY and CDR2 SAAADI come from the germline V gene. The CDR3 has 17 residues. V lost 10 bases, J lost 5 bases, and 18 bases stayed unmatched. As DNA, the CDR3 is TGCGCCACCCTACCGGGACTAGCAGCTCGAAGGGACAATGAGCAGTTCTTC. This gives the protein CATLPGLAARRDNEQFF.

The chain uses TRBV19 and TRBJ1-1, with a possible D match to TRBD1 (6 bases). Trimming shortened V by 3 bases and J by 4 bases, and 15 bases separated the two germline ends. Germline V gene sequence: CDR1 LNHDA, CDR2 SQIVND (reference sequence). CDR3 length equals 15 residues. In nucleotides, the CDR3 is TGTGCCAGTAGTATCTTGGGGGCTCCGGGCACTGAAGCTTTCTTT. This sequence encodes CASSILGAPGTEAFF.

The chain combines TRBV2 with TRBJ2-1; D is tentatively TRBD1 or TRBD2 (6 bases each). V lost 1 base and J lost 12, with 19 bases in between. Germline CDR1 is SNHLY and CDR2 is FYNNEI. This CDR3 has 15 amino acids. CDR3 in DNA: TGTGCCAGCAGTGAAGAAAGCCTAGCGATCAGGGGGCAGTTCTTC. Amino acid sequence: CASSEESLAIRGQFF. The full variable domain, its missing parts supplied by reference TRBV2 and TRBJ2-1, is EPEVTQTPSHQVTQMGQEVILRCVPISNHLYFYWYRQILGQKVEFLVSFYNNEISEKSEIFDDQFSVERPDGSNFTLKIRSTKLEDSAMYFCASSEESLAIRGQFFGPGTRLTVL.

This chain connects TRBV5-1 to TRBJ1-1; possibly TRBD1 for D (6 bases). V was cut by 0 bases and J by 1 base, with 10 bases left in between. The CDR3 loop spans 15 amino acids. Germline CDR1 reads SGHRS; CDR2 reads YFSETQ. The CDR3 nucleotides read TGCGCCAGCAGCTTGGGTGACAGGCCGAACACTGAAGCTTTCTTT. Its protein product is CASSLGDRPNTEAFF.

This clone was counted only a few times. This chain connects TRBV9 to TRBJ1-6, with D perhaps matching TRBD1 (5 bases). The V gene lost 0 bases and the J gene lost 9 bases, with 13 bases spanning the gap. Germline V CDR1 and CDR2: SGDLS, YYNGEE. This CDR3 contains 15 residues. In DNA form, the CDR3 reads TGTGCCAGCAGCGTAGAAAGTCAGGGTCCTTCACCCCTCCACTTT. This gives the protein CASSVESQGPSPLHF.